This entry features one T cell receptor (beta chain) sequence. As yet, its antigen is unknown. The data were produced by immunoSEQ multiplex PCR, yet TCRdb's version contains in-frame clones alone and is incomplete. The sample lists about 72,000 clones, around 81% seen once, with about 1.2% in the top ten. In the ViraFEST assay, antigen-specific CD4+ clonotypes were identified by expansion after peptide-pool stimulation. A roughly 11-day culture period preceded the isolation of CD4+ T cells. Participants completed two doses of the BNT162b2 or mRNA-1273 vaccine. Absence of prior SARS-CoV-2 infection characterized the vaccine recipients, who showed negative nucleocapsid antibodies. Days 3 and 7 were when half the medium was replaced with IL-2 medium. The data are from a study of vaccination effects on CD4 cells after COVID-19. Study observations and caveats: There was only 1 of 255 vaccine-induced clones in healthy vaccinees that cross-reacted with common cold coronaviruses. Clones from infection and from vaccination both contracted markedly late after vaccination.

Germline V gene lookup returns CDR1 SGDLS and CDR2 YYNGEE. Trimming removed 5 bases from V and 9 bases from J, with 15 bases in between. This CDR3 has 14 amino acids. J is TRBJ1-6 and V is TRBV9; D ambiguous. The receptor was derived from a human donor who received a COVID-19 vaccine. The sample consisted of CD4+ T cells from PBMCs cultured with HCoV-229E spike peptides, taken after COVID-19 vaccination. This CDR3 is CASSERGSSSPLHF. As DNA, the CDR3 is TGTGCCAGCAGTGAGCGGGGAAGTAGTTCACCCCTCCACTTT.